The 4 T cell receptor beta chains given below trace back to one sample, sequenced in a study of OX40 agonist ivuxolimab in advanced cancers. Generated by immunoSEQ multiplex PCR, the TCRdb table keeps only in-frame clones and is missing some. The sample has 69,000 or so clones, 70% to 90% seen once. Sequenced here: CD4+ or CD8+ T cells sorted from blood, sampled in a trial of the OX40 agonist ivuxolimab. These receptors all stem from an adult with an advanced solid tumor such as melanoma, head and neck, liver or kidney cancer.

The chain is built from TRBV11-3 and TRBJ2-5; TRBD2 agrees at 13 bases. The V gene end was trimmed by 3 bases and the J gene end by 4 bases; junction bases not matched to a gene: 2. CDR3 size: 15 residues. Germline assignment: CDR1 SGHNT and CDR2 YENEEA. Here the CDR3 reads CASSFGTSGTETQYF. The DNA for the CDR3 is TGTGCCAGCAGCTTTGGGACTAGCGGGACAGAGACCCAGTACTTC. Using reference TRBV11-3 and TRBJ2-5 for the parts outside the CDR3, the full variable domain is EAGVVQSPRYKIIEKKQPVAFWCNPISGHNTLYWYLQNLGQGPELLIRYENEEAVDDSQLPKDRFSAERLKGVDSTLKIQPAELGDSAVYLCASSFGTSGTETQYFGPGTRLLVL.

This clone was counted once. The chain employs TRBV10-3 and TRBJ1-1; D is unresolved. V dropped 6 bases and J dropped 6 bases, with 14 bases sitting between them. The CDR3 consists of 13 residues. CDR1 and CDR2 from the germline V gene are ENHRY and SYGVKD. This CDR3 is CAIRLDGVAEAFF. CDR3 sequence (DNA): TGTGCCATCAGACTCGATGGAGTAGCTGAAGCTTTCTTT.

V is TRBV2 and J is TRBJ1-4; 7 bases map to TRBD1. The CDR3 contains 14 residues. CDR1 SNHLY and CDR2 FYNNEI come from the germline V gene. The V segment lost 2 bases and the J segment 8 bases; nucleotides outside the gene matches: 5. As DNA, the CDR3 is TGTGCCAGCAGTGAATTGGCAGGGGGGGAAAAACTGTTTTTT. Its translation is CASSELAGGEKLFF. The full variable domain, with the rest looked up from reference TRBV2 and TRBJ1-4, is EPEVTQTPSHQVTQMGQEVILRCVPISNHLYFYWYRQILGQKVEFLVSFYNNEISEKSEIFDDQFSVERPDGSNFTLKIRSTKLEDSAMYFCASSELAGGEKLFFGSGTQLSVL.

This chain uses TRBV5-6 with TRBJ2-4; D remains ambiguous. Germline lookup yields CDR1 SGHDT and CDR2 YYEEEE. The CDR3 length is 16 residues. Trimming removed 2 bases at V and 0 bases at J, with 12 bases between. The DNA for the CDR3 is TGTGCCAGCAGCTTAATGGGGTTACTAGCCAAAAACATTCAGTACTTC. Protein sequence: CASSLMGLLAKNIQYF.